The clone carrying this T cell receptor beta chain was counted at least ten times. These data are taken from a study of shared clonotypes between healthy human individuals. Genomic DNA of every subset was divided equally among multiple immunoSEQ plates. Sequencing was performed with immunoSEQ multiplex PCR; in TCRdb, only in-frame clones are kept and a portion is missing. This table holds some 96,000 clones, roughly 45% found once. V was clipped by 6 bases and J by 11 bases, with 16 bases between them. The germline V gene encodes CDR1 MDHEN and CDR2 SYDVKM. This CDR3 contains 12 residues. The TCR originated in a woman between 40 and 55 years old in good health. Some clones in this sample may be carry-over from other donors' samples. This rearrangement joins TRBV28 to TRBJ1-1; D unresolved. The material sequenced was PBMCs. CDR3: CASSLFRLKAFF. As DNA, the CDR3 is TGTGCCAGCAGCCTCTTCCGTTTGAAGGCTTTCTTT.